These T cell receptor beta chains were read from a single sample in a study of T cells in Graves' hyperthyroidism and ophthalmopathy. TCRdb redid the calling of the multiplex PCR reads with MiXCR, one entry per CDR3 protein. Here the sample spans about 290,000 distinct CDR3 sequences, roughly 19% being singletons. The sample was blood. These receptors originate from a man aged 45-65 years with Graves' ophthalmopathy. The CDR3 runs from the conserved cysteine through the conserved F or W. The D gene is left open where the match is weak. Clone size, where shown, is once, few, many, or a class for clones that have expanded.

CDR3 protein: CASSPVVAGGRSSYNEQFF; CDR3 DNA: TGTGCCAGCAGTCCGGTGGTAGCGGGAGGGCGGAGCTCCTACAATGAGCAGTTCTTC; D gene: TRBD2; J gene: TRBJ2-1; V gene: TRBV2; clone size: .
CDR3 protein: CATSRELSTDTQYF; CDR3 DNA: TGTGCCACCTCAAGGGAGTTGAGCACAGATACGCAGTATTTT; D gene: .; J gene: TRBJ2-3; V gene: TRBV24-1; clone size: .
CDR3 protein: CASRAVRNSGTGGSRENEKLFF; CDR3 DNA: TGTGCCAGCAGGGCCGTCAGGAATTCCGGGACAGGGGGCAGTCGGGAGAATGAAAAACTGTTTTTT; D gene: TRBD1; J gene: TRBJ1-4; V gene: TRBV6-1; clone size: few
CDR3 protein: CSVEGGQNTEAFF; CDR3 DNA: TGCAGCGTTGAGGGGGGACAGAACACTGAAGCTTTCTTT; D gene: .; J gene: TRBJ1-1; V gene: TRBV29-1; clone size: .
CDR3 protein: CASSLGQKLQETQYF; CDR3 DNA: TGTGCCAGCAGCTTGGGTCAAAAGTTACAAGAGACCCAGTACTTC; D gene: .; J gene: TRBJ2-5; V gene: TRBV5-4; clone size: many
CDR3 protein: CASTPGRPIYNEQFF; CDR3 DNA: TGCGCCAGTACACCGGGACGACCGATCTACAATGAGCAGTTCTTC; D gene: .; J gene: TRBJ2-1; V gene: TRBV5-1; clone size: .
CDR3 protein: CSARRTGEDTEAFF; CDR3 DNA: TGCAGTGCTAGAAGGACAGGGGAAGACACTGAAGCTTTCTTT; D gene: TRBD1; J gene: TRBJ1-1; V gene: TRBV20-1; clone size: many
CDR3 protein: CSVATSGTDTQYF; CDR3 DNA: TGCAGCGTTGCGACTAGCGGCACAGATACGCAGTATTTT; D gene: TRBD2; J gene: TRBJ2-3; V gene: TRBV29-1; clone size: .
CDR3 protein: CASSWGAGRSTDTQYF; CDR3 DNA: TGCGCCAGCAGCTGGGGGGCAGGGAGGAGCACAGATACGCAGTATTTT; D gene: .; J gene: TRBJ2-3; V gene: TRBV5-1; clone size: few
CDR3 protein: CASSLAQTSGRSYNEQFF; CDR3 DNA: TGTGCCAGCAGCTTAGCGCAGACCAGCGGGCGCTCCTACAATGAGCAGTTCTTC; D gene: .; J gene: TRBJ2-1; V gene: TRBV7-9; clone size: .
CDR3 protein: CASSLGVGGVKLNTEAFF; CDR3 DNA: TGTGCCAGCAGTTTAGGGGTGGGAGGGGTTAAACTAAACACTGAAGCTTTCTTT; D gene: .; J gene: TRBJ1-1; V gene: TRBV12-3/TRBV12-4; clone size: many
CDR3 protein: CASSQETYEQFF; CDR3 DNA: TGTGCCAGCAGCCAAGAAACCTATGAGCAGTTCTTC; D gene: .; J gene: TRBJ2-1; V gene: TRBV3-1; clone size: many
CDR3 protein: CASSSLQAGREAQYF; CDR3 DNA: TGTGCCAGCAGCTCCCTCCAGGCAGGCCGAGAGGCCCAGTACTTC; D gene: .; J gene: TRBJ2-5; V gene: TRBV2; clone size: .
CDR3 protein: CASSRSGRPTDTQYF; CDR3 DNA: TGTGCCAGCAGCCGGAGCGGGAGGCCCACAGATACGCAGTATTTT; D gene: TRBD2; J gene: TRBJ2-3; V gene: TRBV28; clone size: few
CDR3 protein: CASNPEGVSQPQHF; CDR3 DNA: TGTGCCAGCAACCCCGAAGGGGTGAGTCAGCCCCAGCATTTT; D gene: .; J gene: TRBJ1-5; V gene: TRBV6-1; clone size: .
CDR3 protein: CASSSPGRSYEQYF; CDR3 DNA: TGTGCCAGCAGCTCCCCCGGGCGCTCCTACGAGCAGTACTTC; D gene: .; J gene: TRBJ2-7; V gene: TRBV11-2; clone size: many
CDR3 protein: CASSFPSGRWYEQYF; CDR3 DNA: TGTGCCAGCAGTTTTCCTAGCGGGAGATGGTACGAGCAGTACTTC; D gene: TRBD2; J gene: TRBJ2-7; V gene: TRBV28; clone size: many
CDR3 protein: CASSITGDTYEQYF; CDR3 DNA: TGTGCCAGCAGCATAACAGGGGACACCTACGAGCAGTACTTC; D gene: TRBD1; J gene: TRBJ2-7; V gene: TRBV7-2; clone size: many
CDR3 protein: CASSDPGQVHEQYF; CDR3 DNA: TGTGCCAGCAGCGATCCGGGACAGGTCCACGAGCAGTACTTC; D gene: TRBD1; J gene: TRBJ2-7; V gene: TRBV11-2; clone size: many
CDR3 protein: CASKVGGRYEQYF; CDR3 DNA: TGTGCCAGCAAGGTAGGCGGTCGCTACGAGCAGTACTTC; D gene: .; J gene: TRBJ2-7; V gene: TRBV28; clone size: many
CDR3 protein: CASNRDRDRLTEQYF; CDR3 DNA: TGTGCCAGCAACAGGGACCGGGACAGACTAACAGAGCAGTACTTC; D gene: TRBD1; J gene: TRBJ2-7; V gene: TRBV18; clone size: many
CDR3 protein: CASSFGTDKAFF; CDR3 DNA: TGTGCCAGCAGCTTCGGGACGGATAAAGCTTTCTTT; D gene: .; J gene: TRBJ1-1; V gene: TRBV11-2; clone size: many
CDR3 protein: CASSLRSTPGLAGGPSYEQYF; CDR3 DNA: TGTGCCAGCAGTTTAAGGAGTACGCCGGGACTAGCGGGAGGGCCCTCCTACGAGCAGTACTTC; D gene: TRBD2; J gene: TRBJ2-7; V gene: TRBV27; clone size: many
CDR3 protein: CASSRESTRETQYF; CDR3 DNA: TGTGCCAGCTCACGGGAGTCCACGAGGGAGACCCAGTACTTC; D gene: .; J gene: TRBJ2-5; V gene: TRBV2; clone size: many
CDR3 protein: CASSPTPDRATSYEQYF; CDR3 DNA: TGTGCCAGCAGCCCTACCCCCGACAGGGCGACCTCCTACGAGCAGTACTTC; D gene: TRBD1; J gene: TRBJ2-7; V gene: TRBV5-5; clone size: few
CDR3 protein: CATSRVRTGTETQYF; CDR3 DNA: TGTGCCACCAGCAGAGTCAGGACAGGGACAGAGACCCAGTACTTC; D gene: TRBD1; J gene: TRBJ2-5; V gene: TRBV15; clone size: few
CDR3 protein: CSVGGQFLADTQYF; CDR3 DNA: TGCAGCGTTGGGGGACAGTTCTTGGCAGATACGCAGTATTTT; D gene: TRBD1; J gene: TRBJ2-3; V gene: TRBV29-1; clone size: once
CDR3 protein: CASSSGARTNSPLHF; CDR3 DNA: TGTGCCAGCAGCTCAGGGGCCAGGACTAATTCACCCCTCCACTTT; D gene: .; J gene: TRBJ1-6; V gene: TRBV7-3; clone size: .
CDR3 protein: CAWKLAGASSYEQYF; CDR3 DNA: TGTGCCTGGAAACTAGCGGGAGCCTCCTCCTACGAGCAGTACTTC; D gene: TRBD2; J gene: TRBJ2-7; V gene: TRBV30; clone size: many
CDR3 protein: CSVEEDRGLQETQYF; CDR3 DNA: TGCAGCGTTGAAGAGGACAGGGGTCTCCAAGAGACCCAGTACTTC; D gene: TRBD1; J gene: TRBJ2-5; V gene: TRBV29-1; clone size: .
CDR3 protein: CASRRTDTEAFF; CDR3 DNA: TGTGCCAGCAGGCGGACAGACACTGAAGCTTTCTTT; D gene: .; J gene: TRBJ1-1; V gene: TRBV7-9; clone size: many
CDR3 protein: CASSSGLAGEQYF; CDR3 DNA: TGCGCCAGCAGCTCGGGACTAGCCGGCGAGCAGTACTTC; D gene: TRBD2; J gene: TRBJ2-7; V gene: TRBV5-1; clone size: few
CDR3 protein: CASSYQQGTEAFF; CDR3 DNA: TGTGCCAGCAGTTACCAACAGGGAACTGAAGCTTTCTTT; D gene: .; J gene: TRBJ1-1; V gene: TRBV6-5; clone size: .
CDR3 protein: CASSLKVRSEAFF; CDR3 DNA: TGTGCCAGCAGCTTAAAGGTCAGATCTGAAGCTTTCTTT; D gene: .; J gene: TRBJ1-1; V gene: TRBV7-3; clone size: many
CDR3 protein: CASSLEGRETQYF; CDR3 DNA: TGTGCCAGCAGCTTAGAGGGTAGAGAGACCCAGTACTTC; D gene: .; J gene: TRBJ2-5; V gene: TRBV7-2; clone size: .
CDR3 protein: CAITSDPGDTQYF; CDR3 DNA: TGTGCCATCACTTCGGACCCGGGAGATACGCAGTATTTT; D gene: .; J gene: TRBJ2-3; V gene: TRBV10-3; clone size: few
CDR3 protein: CAGSLEGNQPQHF; CDR3 DNA: TGTGCCGGCAGCTTAGAAGGTAATCAGCCCCAGCATTTT; D gene: .; J gene: TRBJ1-5; V gene: TRBV7-9; clone size: .
CDR3 protein: CAWSDGYYTEAFF; CDR3 DNA: TGTGCCTGGAGTGACGGCTATTACACTGAAGCTTTCTTT; D gene: .; J gene: TRBJ1-1; V gene: TRBV30; clone size: .
CDR3 protein: CASSLGVPGQWRDEKLFF; CDR3 DNA: TGTGCCAGCAGTTTAGGGGTCCCGGGACAGTGGAGGGATGAAAAACTGTTTTTT; D gene: TRBD1; J gene: TRBJ1-4; V gene: TRBV27; clone size: many
CDR3 protein: CASNIGGTIRNTGELFF; CDR3 DNA: TGCGCCAGCAACATTGGGGGGACCATACGGAACACCGGGGAGCTGTTTTTT; D gene: .; J gene: TRBJ2-2; V gene: TRBV5-1; clone size: many
CDR3 protein: CASSLSPGTNEKLFF; CDR3 DNA: TGTGCCAGCAGTTTATCTCCAGGGACGAATGAAAAACTGTTTTTT; D gene: .; J gene: TRBJ1-4; V gene: TRBV28; clone size: many
CDR3 protein: CASSWGTGLDEQFF; CDR3 DNA: TGTGCCAGCAGCTGGGGTACAGGGCTCGATGAGCAGTTCTTC; D gene: .; J gene: TRBJ2-1; V gene: TRBV7-3; clone size: many
CDR3 protein: CASSLKLSYEQYF; CDR3 DNA: TGTGCCAGCAGTTTAAAGCTTTCCTACGAGCAGTACTTC; D gene: .; J gene: TRBJ2-7; V gene: TRBV27; clone size: many
CDR3 protein: CASSLVGQGANTIYF; CDR3 DNA: TGTGCCAGCAGTTTAGTCGGACAGGGGGCCAACACCATATATTTT; D gene: TRBD1; J gene: TRBJ1-3; V gene: TRBV28; clone size: .
CDR3 protein: CASSQRRSESGSRSYNEQFF; CDR3 DNA: TGTGCCAGCAGCCAAAGAAGAAGTGAGAGCGGGAGTCGCTCCTACAATGAGCAGTTCTTC; D gene: TRBD2; J gene: TRBJ2-1; V gene: TRBV4-2; clone size: .
CDR3 protein: CASSEQGTGLFF; CDR3 DNA: TGCGCCAGCAGCGAACAGGGTACTGGGCTGTTTTTT; D gene: .; J gene: TRBJ2-2; V gene: TRBV5-1; clone size: .
CDR3 protein: CSARIARGSGNEQFF; CDR3 DNA: TGCAGTGCTAGAATCGCCAGGGGATCTGGCAATGAGCAGTTCTTC; D gene: .; J gene: TRBJ2-1; V gene: TRBV20-1; clone size: many
CDR3 protein: CASSLSGAINQPQHF; CDR3 DNA: TGCGCCAGCAGCTTGAGCGGGGCTATCAATCAGCCCCAGCATTTT; D gene: .; J gene: TRBJ1-5; V gene: TRBV5-1; clone size: many